This T cell receptor beta chain is drawn from a study of T cells after yellow fever vaccination. Study overall: The fractions with low cell numbers were processed using SMART-Seq v4 Ultra Low Input. General study findings and limits: Reappearance after the booster was observed for most primary-vaccination clones (about 96% CD4, about 85% CD8). Bulk-population clonotypes that are abundant could appear as contaminants in FACS-sorted repertoires.

The study made its TCR cDNA through 5'RACE template switching. That step introduced a universal primer site along with UMIs. From the 5' RACE reads, TCRdb called clonotypes with MiXCR, one entry per CDR3 protein. The table lists some 80,000 distinct CDR3 sequences, 13% of them singletons. This clonotype came up a few times. Germline assignment: CDR1 LGHNA and CDR2 YSLEER. The CDR3 runs to 15 residues. Deletions cut 0 bases from V and 0 bases from J, with 7 bases between. This TCR was sampled from a young man who received the YFV17D yellow fever vaccine. This rearrangement joins TRBV4-3 to TRBJ2-3; no clear D. This specimen consisted of CD8+ T cells not binding an NS4B(214-222) dextramer, sorted from PBMCs, obtained less than 25 days after the first yellow fever vaccination. The CDR3 sequence is CASSQDLDSTDTQYF. CDR3 in DNA: TGCGCCAGCAGCCAAGATTTAGACAGCACAGATACGCAGTATTTT.